Listed here are 3 T cell receptor beta chains from one sample, sequenced in a study of blood T cell repertoires in COVID-19. Sequenced by immunoSEQ multiplex PCR; TCRdb stores in-frame clones only, minus some. The sample lists around 200,000 clones, 86% occurring once. Sequenced input: peripheral blood. The receptor set was obtained from a man aged 70-80 years with acute or convalescent COVID-19.

This sequence joins TRBV11-2 and TRBJ2-4, with 7 nucleotides matching TRBD1. V was pared by 5 bases and J by 6 bases, with 4 bases of the junction left unmatched. The CDR3 totals 13 residues. CDR1 SGHAT and CDR2 FQNNGV come from the germline V gene. CDR3 nucleotides: TGTGCCAGCAGCGCGAACAGGGGAAACATTCAGTACTTC. Protein sequence: CASSANRGNIQYF.

The chain employs TRBV7-9 and TRBJ1-3; possibly TRBD1 for D (5 bases). The V gene lost 4 bases and the J gene lost 0 bases, with 7 bases spanning the gap. In germline, CDR1 is SEHNR, CDR2 FQNEAQ (reference sequence). The CDR3 contains 14 residues. The CDR3: CASSSDSSGNTIYF. In nucleotides, the CDR3 is TGTGCCAGCAGCTCCGACAGCTCTGGAAACACCATATATTTT.

The rearrangement links TRBV18 to TRBJ2-3; D ambiguous. Germline V CDR1 and CDR2: KGHSH, LQKENI. V gave up 3 bases and J gave up 1 base, with 8 bases separating them. The CDR3 loop spans 14 amino acids. CDR3 loop: CASSPRLGTDTQYF. CDR3 bases: TGTGCCAGCTCACCTCGTCTAGGCACAGATACGCAGTATTTT.